The text below deals with one T cell receptor (beta chain). What it binds is not known. Germline-derived CDR1 and CDR2 are SGHNT and YYREEE (reference sequence). The CDR3 is 16 amino acids. With 4 bases clipped from V and 0 bases from J, the junction kept 6 bases outside the gene matches. The sample comes from a study of Ad26.COV2.S vaccination and SARS-CoV-2 variants. The treatment was: some 20 received Ad26.COV2.S at low or high dose, single or two shots; about five received placebo; per-sample allocation not given. Material that was analyzed had been drawn on day 63 after the first vaccine or placebo injection. Profiling relied on immunoSEQ multiplex PCR, and the TCRdb table lists in-frame clones only, not all of them. The table lists around 320,000 clones, around 87% of them singletons. General study points: Considerable breadth of spike-specific CD8+ and CD4+ T cell responses has reportedly been documented following vaccination.

The V call is TRBV5-4, the J call TRBJ1-5, with 8 bases identical to TRBD1. The material sequenced was peripheral blood, taken in a trial of Ad26.COV2.S vaccine versus placebo. The TCR comes from a person between 18 and 65 years old who received the Ad26.COV2.S COVID-19 vaccine or a placebo. DNA of the CDR3: TGTGCCAGCAGCCCAGGGACAGGAGGTAGCAATCAGCCCCAGCATTTT. It is translated as CASSPGTGGSNQPQHF.